Listed here are 4 T cell receptor beta chains from one sample, sequenced in a study of naive and memory T cell subsets. Study-wide points: Possibly reflecting memory cells re-expressing CD45RA, a few larger clonotypes occurred in naive repertoires, especially CD8.

These receptors are not linked to any known antigen. Two oligonucleotides, mixed equimolar, formed the beta constant-region primer covering TRBC1 and TRBC2. Four rounds of PCR amplified the ligated cDNA using nested alpha and beta constant-region primers plus SP2. One entry per CDR3 protein, called by TCRdb with MiXCR from the UMI-ligation and nested PCR reads. The sample yields 150,000 or so distinct CDR3 sequences, approximately 22% seen once. Sequencing was carried out using naive CD4+ T cells from blood. The receptors were sampled from a human donor in good health.

This chain joins TRBV28 and TRBJ2-4; D is unresolved. Germline V gives CDR1 MDHEN, CDR2 SYDVKM. The V end was cut by 1 base, the J end by 0 bases, with 7 bases between. CDR3 size: 15 residues. The CDR3 DNA is TGTGCCAGCAGTTTATCAGCCCTAGCCAAAAACATTCAGTACTTC. Residues: CASSLSALAKNIQYF. Based on the CDR3 plus reference TRBV28 and TRBJ2-4, the full variable domain is DVKVTQSSRYLVKRTGEKVFLECVQDMDHENMFWYRQDPGLGLRLIYFSYDVKMKEKGDIPEGYSVSREKKERFSLILESASTNQTSMYLCASSLSALAKNIQYFGAGTRLSVL.

Only a few counts were recorded for this clonotype. CDR3 nucleotides: TGTGCCAGCAGTCTCCGGGTCCCTAAAAACGAGCAGTACTTC. Amino acids: CASSLRVPKNEQYF. V is TRBV28 and J is TRBJ2-7; D uncertain. Germline V gene lookup returns CDR1 MDHEN and CDR2 SYDVKM. CDR3 length: 14 residues. The V gene lost 5 bases and the J gene lost 5 bases, with 16 bases spanning the gap.

CDR3 loop: CASSLPVGEQFF. CDR3 coding DNA: TGTGCCAGCAGCTTACCAGTAGGTGAGCAGTTCTTC. The V and J genes are TRBV7-6 and TRBJ2-1; D remains ambiguous. The CDR3 runs 12 residues. The V end lost 2 bases, the J end lost 9 bases, and 8 bases lay between the germline ends. Germline CDR1 and CDR2: SGHVS and FNYEAQ.

This clonotype came up many times. This chain uses TRBV29-1 with TRBJ2-5; D gene uncertain. CDR1 is SQVTM and CDR2 is ANQGSEA in the germline V gene. Trimming took off 2 bases at V and 2 bases at J, with 9 bases between the two ends. The CDR3 spans 13 residues. The CDR3 is CSVEYAVQETQYF. DNA for the CDR3: TGCAGCGTTGAATACGCAGTACAAGAGACCCAGTACTTC. Full variable domain (remainder filled in from reference TRBV29-1 and TRBJ2-5): SAVISQKPSRDICQRGTSLTIQCQVDSQVTMMFWYRQQPGQSLTLIATANQGSEATYESGFVIDKFPISRPNLTFSTLTVSNMSPEDSSIYLCSVEYAVQETQYFGPGTRLLVL.